A selection of T cell receptor beta chains follows, all from one sample in a study of beta chain features in type 1 diabetes. Some clones are missing from TCRdb's copy, which holds only in-frame ones; the method was immunoSEQ multiplex PCR. Of some 44,000 clones listed, approximately 68% were seen once; the top ten hold 2% to 2.5%. Sequenced material: Tregs from blood. These receptors came from a woman between 18 and 29 years old with type 1 diabetes. Both conserved end residues are trimmed from each CDR3. The order of the fields is D gene, J gene, V gene, CDR3 protein. D genes are given only for firm matches.

d_call: -; j_call: TRBJ1-4; v_call: TRBV28; cdr3_aa: ASRDREKLF
d_call: -; j_call: -; v_call: TRBV30; cdr3_aa: AWEGGGYEQY
d_call: TRBD1; j_call: TRBJ2-7; v_call: TRBV7-9; cdr3_aa: ASSARGSPYEQY
d_call: -; j_call: TRBJ1-3; v_call: TRBV30; cdr3_aa: AWSVPGAGNTIY
d_call: -; j_call: TRBJ2-7; v_call: TRBV5-4; cdr3_aa: ASSLGISYEQY
d_call: TRBD1; j_call: TRBJ1-1; v_call: TRBV7-2; cdr3_aa: ASSLDPRDRGRDNTEAF
d_call: -; j_call: TRBJ2-3; v_call: TRBV29-1; cdr3_aa: SVRVAGTDTQY
d_call: -; j_call: TRBJ2-7; v_call: TRBV11-2; cdr3_aa: ASSLDGGTYEQY
d_call: -; j_call: TRBJ2-2; v_call: TRBV29-1; cdr3_aa: SALNYKDRPVGELF
d_call: -; j_call: TRBJ1-2; v_call: TRBV19; cdr3_aa: ASSITGSHGYT
d_call: -; j_call: TRBJ2-3; v_call: TRBV11-2; cdr3_aa: ASSLTRAGGTDTQY
d_call: TRBD1; j_call: TRBJ2-7; v_call: TRBV10-3; cdr3_aa: AISPGQGTPGSYEQY
d_call: -; j_call: TRBJ2-1; v_call: TRBV9; cdr3_aa: ASSVEQGPGYNEQF
d_call: TRBD2; j_call: TRBJ2-7; v_call: TRBV7-2; cdr3_aa: ASTAGLAERLGSYEQY
d_call: -; j_call: TRBJ2-1; v_call: TRBV11-3; cdr3_aa: ASSSDSFGEQF
d_call: TRBD2; j_call: TRBJ2-3; v_call: TRBV7-3; cdr3_aa: ASSPRGGSPTDTQY
d_call: -; j_call: TRBJ1-1; v_call: TRBV18; cdr3_aa: ASSPGRGMNTEAF
d_call: TRBD1; j_call: TRBJ2-1; v_call: TRBV2; cdr3_aa: ASRRDSFEQF
d_call: -; j_call: TRBJ2-4; v_call: TRBV6-6; cdr3_aa: ASRSIRENIQY
d_call: -; j_call: TRBJ2-7; v_call: TRBV7-9; cdr3_aa: ASSPDRLSSYEQY
d_call: TRBD2; j_call: TRBJ2-7; v_call: TRBV5-5; cdr3_aa: ASSLGLAKYEQY
d_call: -; j_call: TRBJ1-5; v_call: TRBV29-1; cdr3_aa: SVSTSQSQPQH
d_call: -; j_call: TRBJ1-2; v_call: TRBV25-1; cdr3_aa: ASRTGLYGYT
d_call: -; j_call: TRBJ2-1; v_call: TRBV15; cdr3_aa: ATSRDPGNYNEQF
d_call: -; j_call: TRBJ2-1; v_call: TRBV18; cdr3_aa: ASSPQPWRRAGEQF
d_call: -; j_call: TRBJ1-1; v_call: TRBV27; cdr3_aa: ASRRSGLTEAF
d_call: TRBD2; j_call: TRBJ2-5; v_call: TRBV7-2; cdr3_aa: ASSLAGGTAQY
d_call: TRBD1; j_call: TRBJ1-1; v_call: TRBV29-1; cdr3_aa: SAVGQINTEAF
d_call: TRBD2; j_call: TRBJ2-2; v_call: TRBV5-1; cdr3_aa: ASRRDDSGTGTGELF
d_call: TRBD1; j_call: TRBJ2-2; v_call: TRBV10-3; cdr3_aa: AISEWQGANTGELF
d_call: TRBD1; j_call: TRBJ2-5; v_call: TRBV29-1; cdr3_aa: SADRGLGVTQY
d_call: TRBD1; j_call: TRBJ2-7; v_call: TRBV19; cdr3_aa: ASSPWTGSYEQY
d_call: -; j_call: TRBJ2-2; v_call: TRBV30; cdr3_aa: AWSVRGGTGELF
d_call: TRBD1; j_call: TRBJ1-6; v_call: TRBV9; cdr3_aa: ASSVTRGNSPLH
d_call: -; j_call: TRBJ2-7; v_call: TRBV7-9; cdr3_aa: ASSPRQVYEQY
d_call: TRBD1; j_call: TRBJ1-2; v_call: TRBV5-1; cdr3_aa: ASSPTPGQGVPGYT
d_call: -; j_call: TRBJ1-3; v_call: TRBV2; cdr3_aa: ASSGPSRRPGNTIY
d_call: -; j_call: TRBJ1-1; v_call: TRBV4-2; cdr3_aa: ASSPDTFNTEAF
d_call: TRBD2; j_call: TRBJ2-3; v_call: TRBV18; cdr3_aa: ASSPPGASGLTDTQY
d_call: TRBD2; j_call: TRBJ2-1; v_call: TRBV4-3; cdr3_aa: ASSQVGVAGANEQF
d_call: TRBD2; j_call: TRBJ2-2; v_call: TRBV7-2; cdr3_aa: ASRRAGPSTGELF
d_call: TRBD2; j_call: TRBJ2-7; v_call: TRBV2; cdr3_aa: ASSERLAGEKKNEQY
d_call: -; j_call: TRBJ1-2; v_call: TRBV7-9; cdr3_aa: ASSPTPYGYT
d_call: -; j_call: TRBJ1-4; v_call: TRBV6-1; cdr3_aa: AALGRAGANEKLF
d_call: TRBD1; j_call: TRBJ1-5; v_call: TRBV18; cdr3_aa: ASSRGTGGNQPQH
d_call: TRBD1; j_call: TRBJ1-2; v_call: TRBV25-1; cdr3_aa: ASSSLSGGAGGYT
d_call: -; j_call: TRBJ1-2; v_call: TRBV19; cdr3_aa: ATRTGDGYT
d_call: -; j_call: TRBJ1-2; v_call: TRBV19; cdr3_aa: ATAGNYGYT
d_call: TRBD2; j_call: TRBJ2-1; v_call: TRBV9; cdr3_aa: ASSPKREDYNEQF